The following is a T cell receptor (beta chain) sequence with its context. The sample is drawn from a study of blood T cell repertoires in COVID-19. Study summary: Researchers got acute and convalescent COVID-19 samples from the United States, Italy and Spain. PBMCs, B-cell-depleted T cells, or T cells provided the cDNA or gDNA that made up the material.

Trimming removed 0 bases from V and 3 bases from J, with 9 bases in between. Germline V gene data show CDR1 as KGHSH and CDR2 as LQKENI. The length of the CDR3 is 14 residues. Authors' processing steps: Reference gene primers were amplified, and this amplification served to estimate nucleated cell counts. The assay was immunoSEQ multiplex PCR, and TCRdb's table has in-frame clones only and misses some. For V, J and clone size, that table is used; D and trimming come from the DNA. The sample comprises 200,000 to 250,000 clones, 86% of which are singletons, and 9% to 15% rests with the top ten. The source of this sequence is a man of 80 years or more with acute or convalescent COVID-19. Sample: peripheral blood. The rearrangement joins TRBV18 to TRBJ2-7; D may be TRBD2 (5 bases). This CDR3 is CASSPPSGYYEQYF. Written as DNA, the CDR3 is TGTGCCAGCTCACCACCGTCGGGGTACTACGAGCAGTACTTC.